This note documents a single TCR beta chain sequence. Its antigen is not identified. Distinct nucleotide sequences in the sample also encode this CDR3. In germline, CDR1 is GTSNPN, CDR2 SVGIG (reference sequence). The CDR3 consists of 14 residues. With 4 bases clipped from V and 1 base from J, the junction kept 4 bases outside the gene matches. The study reverse transcribed the entire isolated RNA, so it sequenced expressed TCRB transcripts. The assay was immunoSEQ multiplex PCR, and TCRdb's table has in-frame clones only and misses some. The profile shows approximately 170,000 clones, approximately 8.4% of them singletons. This sample was included in a study of beta chain features in type 1 diabetes. Regarding the study as a whole: The VDJ junctions of type 1 diabetes patients carried fewer insertions and more deletions. TCRB CDR3 length was moderately but significantly reduced in all four CD4+ subsets of Type 1 diabetes patients.

The TCR originated in a woman aged 18-29 years in good health. The source material was central memory CD4+ T cells from blood. V is TRBV30 and J is TRBJ1-1; 9 bases fit TRBD1. This CDR3 reads CAWTGQGWNTEAFF. CDR3 sequence (DNA): TGTGCCTGGACCGGACAGGGGTGGAACACTGAAGCTTTCTTT.